The present T cell receptor beta chain was sequenced within a study of ipilimumab plus nivolumab after autologous stem cell transplantation. The study, taken as a whole, reports: TCR repertoire, Treg phenotype and gut microbiota reportedly support more study of this approach.

Ipilimumab, 1 mg/kg, started 14 to 28 days after autologous transplant. Dosing: nivolumab 3 mg/kg IV, weeks 1, 4, 7, 10, then every two weeks to week 26. Per germline, CDR1 SGHTA and CDR2 FQGNSA. The length of the CDR3 is 13 residues. V lost 5 bases and J lost 1, with 8 bases in between. A note on this clone: The antigen remains unidentified.

Assay: immunoSEQ multiplex PCR; the TCRdb copy retains only in-frame clones and omits some. The repertoire holds about 10,000 clones, with 78% as singletons. The source material was PBMCs, sampled in a trial of ipilimumab plus nivolumab as post-transplant consolidation. This chain links TRBV7-2 with TRBJ1-1; D may be TRBD1 (5 bases). The receptor comes from a male donor with diffuse large B-cell lymphoma. CDR3 coding DNA: TGTGCCAGCAGCCTAGGGGCGAACACTGAAGCTTTCTTT. This encodes CASSLGANTEAFF.